This section outlines one T cell receptor (beta chain) sequence together with its context. As yet, its antigen is unknown. This entry belongs to a study of T cells expressing NK-cell markers. The wider study: It was from sorted CD3+CD56+NKG2C+, CD3+CD56+NKG2C- and CD3+CD56-NKG2C+ T cells that TCR beta repertoires came. Sequencing covered eight donors, seven HCMV-seropositive and one seronegative. Study results and caveats: The CD3+CD56-NKG2C+ fraction of several donors was also led by these clonotypes.

Template switching by 5'RACE with UMIs generated the TCR beta cDNA. TCRdb re-called the 5' RACE reads and gives one entry per CDR3 protein, without DNA. Its table records 400,000 to 450,000 distinct CDR3 sequences. CDR1 and CDR2 from the germline V gene are SQVTM and ANQGSEA. CDR3 length: 16 residues. The receptor was derived from a woman between 18 and 69 years old in good health. The chain recombines TRBV29-1 with TRBJ2-3; TCRdb reports TRBD2, a call that lacks DNA to check it against. The sequenced material came from blood T cells: a sorted CD56 or NKG2C T cell subset, CD4+ or CD8+ T cells, or bulk PBMC T cells (not recorded which). CDR3 in amino acids: CSVEIWASGSTDTQYF.